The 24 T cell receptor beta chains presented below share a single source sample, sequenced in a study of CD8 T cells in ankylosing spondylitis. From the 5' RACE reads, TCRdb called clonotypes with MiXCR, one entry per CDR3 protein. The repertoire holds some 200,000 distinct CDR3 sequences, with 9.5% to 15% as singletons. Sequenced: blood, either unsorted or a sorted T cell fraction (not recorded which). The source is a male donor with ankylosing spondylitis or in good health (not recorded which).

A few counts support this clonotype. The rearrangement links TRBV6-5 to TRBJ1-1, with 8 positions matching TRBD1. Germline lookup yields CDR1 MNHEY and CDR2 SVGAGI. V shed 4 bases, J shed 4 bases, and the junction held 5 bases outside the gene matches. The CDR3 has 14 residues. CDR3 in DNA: TGTGCCAGCAGTTTCTCACAGGGGGGCACTGAAGCTTTCTTT. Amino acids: CASSFSQGGTEAFF.

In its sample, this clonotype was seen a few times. The CDR3 protein is CASSPGQMDTGELFF. CDR3 nucleotide sequence: TGTGCCAGCAGCCCTGGACAGATGGACACCGGGGAGCTGTTTTTT. The V call is TRBV11-3, the J call TRBJ2-2; D perhaps matches TRBD1 (6 bases). Germline V gene data show CDR1 as SGHNT and CDR2 as YENEEA. V gave up 5 bases and J gave up 3 bases, with 13 bases separating them. This CDR3 spans 15 amino acids. Full variable domain (missing parts from reference TRBV11-3 and TRBJ2-2): EAGVVQSPRYKIIEKKQPVAFWCNPISGHNTLYWYLQNLGQGPELLIRYENEEAVDDSQLPKDRFSAERLKGVDSTLKIQPAELGDSAVYLCASSPGQMDTGELFFGEGSRLTVL.

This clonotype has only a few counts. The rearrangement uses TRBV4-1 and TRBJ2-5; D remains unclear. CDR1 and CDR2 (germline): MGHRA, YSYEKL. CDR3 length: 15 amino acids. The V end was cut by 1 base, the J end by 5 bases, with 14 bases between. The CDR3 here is CASSQGWIGWETQYF. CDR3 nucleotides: TGCGCCAGCAGCCAAGGTTGGATAGGTTGGGAGACCCAGTACTTC.

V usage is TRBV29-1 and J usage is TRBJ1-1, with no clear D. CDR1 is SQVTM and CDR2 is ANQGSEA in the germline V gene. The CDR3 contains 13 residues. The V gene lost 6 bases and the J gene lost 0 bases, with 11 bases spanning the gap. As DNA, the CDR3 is TGCAGCGTGAAAGACACCATGAACACTGAAGCTTTCTTT. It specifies CSVKDTMNTEAFF.

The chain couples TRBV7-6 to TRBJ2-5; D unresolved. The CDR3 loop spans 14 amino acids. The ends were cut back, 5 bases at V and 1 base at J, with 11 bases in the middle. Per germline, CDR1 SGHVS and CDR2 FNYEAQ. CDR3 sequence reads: CASSTGLFQETQYF. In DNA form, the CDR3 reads TGTGCCAGCAGCACCGGGCTCTTCCAAGAGACCCAGTACTTC.

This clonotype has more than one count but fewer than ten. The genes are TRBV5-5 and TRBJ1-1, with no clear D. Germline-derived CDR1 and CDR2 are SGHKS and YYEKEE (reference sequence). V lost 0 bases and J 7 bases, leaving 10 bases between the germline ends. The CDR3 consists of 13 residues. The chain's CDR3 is CASSLGLSSEAFF. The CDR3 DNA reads TGTGCCAGCAGCTTGGGACTGAGCAGTGAAGCTTTCTTT.

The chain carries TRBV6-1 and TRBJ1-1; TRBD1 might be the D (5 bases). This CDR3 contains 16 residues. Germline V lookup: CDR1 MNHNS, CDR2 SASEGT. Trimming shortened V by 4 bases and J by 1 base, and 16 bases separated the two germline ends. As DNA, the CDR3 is TGTGCCAGCAGTGCCCAGGTACGGGGCCCGAACACTGAAGCTTTCTTT. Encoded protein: CASSAQVRGPNTEAFF.

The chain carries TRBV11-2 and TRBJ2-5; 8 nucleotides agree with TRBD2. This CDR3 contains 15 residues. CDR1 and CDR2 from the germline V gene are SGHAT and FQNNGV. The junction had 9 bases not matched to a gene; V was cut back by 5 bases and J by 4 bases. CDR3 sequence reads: CASSPEAGALETQYF. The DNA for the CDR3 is TGTGCCAGCAGCCCGGAAGCGGGGGCCCTAGAGACCCAGTACTTC.

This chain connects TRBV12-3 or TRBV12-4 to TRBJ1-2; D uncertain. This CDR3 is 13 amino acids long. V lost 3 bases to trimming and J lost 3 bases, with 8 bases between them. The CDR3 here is CASSLLIHYGYTF. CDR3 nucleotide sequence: TGTGCCAGCAGTTTGTTAATCCACTATGGCTACACCTTC.

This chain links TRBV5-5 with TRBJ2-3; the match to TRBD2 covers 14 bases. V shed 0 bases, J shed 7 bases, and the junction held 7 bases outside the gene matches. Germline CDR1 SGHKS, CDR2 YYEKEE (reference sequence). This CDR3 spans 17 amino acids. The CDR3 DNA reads TGTGCCAGCAGCTTGGCCGGACTAGCGGGAGGTTTATATACGCAGTATTTT. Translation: CASSLAGLAGGLYTQYF. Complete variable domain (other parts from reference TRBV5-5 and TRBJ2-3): DAGVTQSPTHLIKTRGQQVTLRCSPISGHKSVSWYQQVLGQGPQFIFQYYEKEERGRGNFPDRFSARQFPNYSSELNVNALLLGDSALYLCASSLAGLAGGLYTQYFGPGTRLTVL.

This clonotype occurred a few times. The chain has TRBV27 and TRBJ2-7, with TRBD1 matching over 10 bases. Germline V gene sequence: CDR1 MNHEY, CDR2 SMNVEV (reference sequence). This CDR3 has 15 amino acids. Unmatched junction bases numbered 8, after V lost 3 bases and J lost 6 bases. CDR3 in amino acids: CASSFLGQGTGEQYF. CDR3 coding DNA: TGTGCCAGCAGTTTCCTGGGACAGGGGACGGGCGAGCAGTACTTC.

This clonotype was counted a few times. This CDR3 is CASSSSEFGNQPQHF. The CDR3 DNA is TGTGCCAGCAGCTCCTCGGAGTTCGGCAATCAGCCCCAGCATTTT. The chain carries TRBV7-9 and TRBJ1-5, with unresolved D. Trimming took off 4 bases at V and 2 bases at J, with 12 bases between the two ends. Germline V lookup: CDR1 SEHNR, CDR2 FQNEAQ (reference sequence). CDR3 size: 15 residues.

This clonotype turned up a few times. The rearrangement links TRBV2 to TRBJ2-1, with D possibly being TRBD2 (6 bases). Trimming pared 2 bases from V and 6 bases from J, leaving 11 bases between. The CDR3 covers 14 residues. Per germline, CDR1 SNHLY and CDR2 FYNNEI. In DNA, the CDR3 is TGTGCCAGCAGTGAACCTAGCGCCCTCAATGAGCAGTTCTTC. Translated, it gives CASSEPSALNEQFF.

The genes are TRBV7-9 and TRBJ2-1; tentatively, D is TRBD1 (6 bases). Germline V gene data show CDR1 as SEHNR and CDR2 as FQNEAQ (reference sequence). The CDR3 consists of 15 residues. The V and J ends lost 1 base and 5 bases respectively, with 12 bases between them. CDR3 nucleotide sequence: TGTGCCAGCAGCTTAGGTCAGGGGCTCAACAATGAGCAGTTCTTC. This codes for CASSLGQGLNNEQFF. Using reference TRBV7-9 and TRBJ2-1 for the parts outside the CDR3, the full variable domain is DTGVSQNPRHKITKRGQNVTFRCDPISEHNRLYWYRQTLGQGPEFLTYFQNEAQLEKSRLLSDRFSAERPKGSFSTLEIQRTEQGDSAMYLCASSLGQGLNNEQFFGPGTRLTVL.

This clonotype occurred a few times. DNA of the CDR3: TGTGCCAGCAGCAAAGGGGGACAGATGAACACTGAAGCTTTCTTT. This encodes CASSKGGQMNTEAFF. The chain couples TRBV21-1 to TRBJ1-1; TRBD1, the table's D call, lacks a check against the DNA. TRBV21-1 is a pseudogene segment. This CDR3 comprises 15 residues.

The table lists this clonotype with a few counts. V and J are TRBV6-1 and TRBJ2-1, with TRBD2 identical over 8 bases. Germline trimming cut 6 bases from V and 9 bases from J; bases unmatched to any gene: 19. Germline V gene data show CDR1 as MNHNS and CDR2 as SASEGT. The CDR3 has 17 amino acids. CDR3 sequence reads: CASSPRVLAGRLVEQFF. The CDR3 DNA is TGTGCCAGCAGCCCTCGGGTTTTAGCGGGACGGCTTGTTGAGCAGTTCTTC.

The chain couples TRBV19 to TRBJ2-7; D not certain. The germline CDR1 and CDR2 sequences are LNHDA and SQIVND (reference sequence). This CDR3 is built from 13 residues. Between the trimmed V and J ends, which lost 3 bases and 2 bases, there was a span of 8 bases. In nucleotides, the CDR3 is TGTGCCAGTAGTATGTCAGTCCCCTACGAGCAGTACTTC. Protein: CASSMSVPYEQYF.

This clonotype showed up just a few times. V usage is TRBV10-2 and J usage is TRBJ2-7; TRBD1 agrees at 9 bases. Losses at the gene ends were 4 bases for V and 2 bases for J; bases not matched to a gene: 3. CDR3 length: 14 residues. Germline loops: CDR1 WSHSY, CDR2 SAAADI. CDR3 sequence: CASSVQGAAYEQYF. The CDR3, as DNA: TGCGCCAGCAGTGTACAGGGGGCGGCCTACGAGCAGTACTTC.

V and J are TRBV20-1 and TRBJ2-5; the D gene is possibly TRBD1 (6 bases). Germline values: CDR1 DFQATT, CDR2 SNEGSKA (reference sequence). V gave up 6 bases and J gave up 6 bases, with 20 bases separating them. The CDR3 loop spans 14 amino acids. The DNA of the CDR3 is TGCAGTGCCCGGCCCCCAGGGGATGGGAAGACCCAGTACTTC. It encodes CSARPPGDGKTQYF.

The CDR3 protein is CATSDWPRDSSSYNEQFF. The CDR3 nucleotides are TGTGCCACCAGTGATTGGCCCCGGGACAGTAGCTCCTACAATGAGCAGTTCTTC. The genes are TRBV24-1 and TRBJ2-1; 7 bases match TRBD1. CDR3 size: 18 residues. The J segment lost 0 bases and the V segment lost 2 bases, leaving 9 bases of the junction unmatched. Germline-derived CDR1 and CDR2 are KGHDR and SFDVKD.

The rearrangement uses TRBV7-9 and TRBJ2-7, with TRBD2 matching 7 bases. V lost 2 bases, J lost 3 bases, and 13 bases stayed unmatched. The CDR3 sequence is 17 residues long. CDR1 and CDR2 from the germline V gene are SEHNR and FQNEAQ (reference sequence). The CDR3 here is CASSLPPSGKKIYEQYF. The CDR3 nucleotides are TGTGCCAGCAGCTTACCCCCTAGCGGTAAGAAAATCTACGAGCAGTACTTC.

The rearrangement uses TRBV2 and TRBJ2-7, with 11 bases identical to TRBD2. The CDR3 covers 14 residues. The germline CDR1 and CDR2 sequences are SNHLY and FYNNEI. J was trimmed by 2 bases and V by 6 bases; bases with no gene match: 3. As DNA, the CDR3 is TGTGCCAGCAGAGGACTAGCGGGTCCCTACGAGCAGTACTTC. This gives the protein CASRGLAGPYEQYF.

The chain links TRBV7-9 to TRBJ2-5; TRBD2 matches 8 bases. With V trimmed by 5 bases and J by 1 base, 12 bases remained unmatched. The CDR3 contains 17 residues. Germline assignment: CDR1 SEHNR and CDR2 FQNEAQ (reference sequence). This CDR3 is CASSHDFSTSVQETQYF. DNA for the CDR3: TGTGCCAGCAGCCACGACTTTTCGACTAGCGTCCAAGAGACCCAGTACTTC.

The CDR3 nucleotides are TGCGCCAGCAGCTGGACAGACCAGAACACTGAAGCTTTCTTT. As protein: CASSWTDQNTEAFF. The gene calls are TRBV5-1 and TRBJ1-1, with D possibly matching TRBD1 (6 bases). This CDR3 comprises 14 residues. Germline CDR1 SGHRS, CDR2 YFSETQ. The V end was cut by 3 bases, the J end by 1 base, with 10 bases between. The complete variable domain, with remaining parts taken from reference TRBV5-1 and TRBJ1-1, reads KAGVTQTPRYLIKTRGQQVTLSCSPISGHRSVSWYQQTPGQGLQFLFEYFSETQRNKGNFPGRFSGRQFSNSRSEMNVSTLELGDSALYLCASSWTDQNTEAFFGQGTRLTVV.